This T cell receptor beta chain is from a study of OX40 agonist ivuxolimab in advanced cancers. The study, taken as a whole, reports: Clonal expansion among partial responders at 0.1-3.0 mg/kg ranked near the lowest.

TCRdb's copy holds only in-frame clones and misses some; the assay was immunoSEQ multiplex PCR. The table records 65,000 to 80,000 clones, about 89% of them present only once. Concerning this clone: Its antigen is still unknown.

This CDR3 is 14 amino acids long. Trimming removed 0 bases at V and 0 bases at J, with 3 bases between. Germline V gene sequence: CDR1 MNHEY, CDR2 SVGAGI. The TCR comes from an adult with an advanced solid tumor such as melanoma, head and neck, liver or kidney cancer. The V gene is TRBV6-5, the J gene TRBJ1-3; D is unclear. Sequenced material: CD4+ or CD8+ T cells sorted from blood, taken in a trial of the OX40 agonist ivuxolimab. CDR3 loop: CASSYSSSGNTIYF. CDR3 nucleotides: TGTGCCAGCAGTTACTCTAGCTCTGGAAACACCATATATTTT.